Below, 26 T cell receptor beta chains from the same sample are listed, as sequenced in a study of blood T cell repertoires in COVID-19. Produced via immunoSEQ multiplex PCR; TCRdb's table is partial and in-frame only. The table includes about 170,000 clones, roughly 85% detected once. The sample consisted of PBMCs or T cells enriched from blood (not recorded which). The receptor set was obtained from a woman aged 45-65 years who had recovered from COVID-19.

This chain uses TRBV6-2 or TRBV6-3 with TRBJ1-1; TRBD1 agrees at 7 bases. Unmatched junction bases numbered 9, after V lost 2 bases and J lost 3 bases. Germline loops: CDR1 MNHEY, CDR2 SVGEGT. The CDR3 runs 16 residues. CDR3 sequence reads: CASSYPNDRDDTEAFF. The CDR3 DNA sequence: TGTGCCAGCAGTTACCCCAACGACAGGGATGACACTGAAGCTTTCTTT.

The rearrangement uses TRBV13 and TRBJ1-2; D is unresolved. CDR3 length equals 14 residues. The V and J ends lost 0 bases and 5 bases respectively, with 10 bases between them. Germline V gene lookup returns CDR1 PRHDT and CDR2 FYEKMQ (reference sequence). The CDR3 region is CASSLGRAGYGYTF. The CDR3 DNA sequence: TGTGCCAGCAGCTTAGGACGGGCGGGGTATGGCTACACCTTC.

V usage is TRBV7-2 and J usage is TRBJ1-2; 7 nucleotides agree with TRBD1. This CDR3 region has 14 residues. Losses at the gene ends were 4 bases for V and 4 bases for J; bases not matched to a gene: 6. CDR1 is SGHTA, CDR2 FQGNSA, per germline. DNA for the CDR3: TGTGCCAGCAGCTCAGACCGGGACAGCTATGGCTACACCTTC. Translated: CASSSDRDSYGYTF.

This chain uses TRBV5-1 with TRBJ2-5; D call uncertain. Between the trimmed V and J ends, which lost 4 bases and 5 bases, there was a span of 15 bases. Germline values: CDR1 SGHRS, CDR2 YFSETQ. CDR3 length: 14 amino acids. The CDR3 DNA sequence: TGCGCCAGCAGCCCCCCGCCGGGTGCGGAGACCCAGTACTTC. It codes for CASSPPPGAETQYF.

This sequence joins TRBV27 and TRBJ1-5; no definite D call. CDR1 MNHEY and CDR2 SMNVEV come from the germline V gene (reference sequence). Trimming cost V 5 bases and J 2 bases, with 19 bases left between them. The CDR3 is made up of 17 amino acids. CDR3 protein: CASSRRSSGVGNQPQHF. The CDR3 DNA reads as TGTGCCAGCAGTCGCCGGTCTTCCGGAGTGGGCAATCAGCCCCAGCATTTT.

The V and J genes are TRBV19 and TRBJ1-1, with D perhaps TRBD1 (6 bases). CDR1 is LNHDA, CDR2 SQIVND, per germline (reference sequence). The V and J ends lost 7 bases and 2 bases respectively, with 20 bases between them. CDR3 size: 16 residues. The CDR3 region has the DNA TGTGCCAGTAACGCAGGGGAGATCTGGCCCAACACTGAAGCTTTCTTT. It specifies CASNAGEIWPNTEAFF.

This clone was seen a few times. The chain carries TRBV5-1 and TRBJ1-3; TRBD1 matches 7 bases. The CDR3 consists of 15 residues. Germline CDR1 SGHRS, CDR2 YFSETQ. V was clipped by 0 bases and J by 1 base; unmatched bases: 1. CDR3 coding DNA: TGCGCCAGCAGCTTGGCGACAGGGTCTGGAAACACCATATATTTT. Translating gives CASSLATGSGNTIYF. Combining the CDR3 with reference TRBV5-1 and TRBJ1-3 gives the whole variable domain KAGVTQTPRYLIKTRGQQVTLSCSPISGHRSVSWYQQTPGQGLQFLFEYFSETQRNKGNFPGRFSGRQFSNSRSEMNVSTLELGDSALYLCASSLATGSGNTIYFGEGSWLTVV.

The rearrangement links TRBV27 to TRBJ1-1, with a tentative D call TRBD1 (6 bases). Trimming removed 3 bases from V and 5 bases from J, with 10 bases in between. The CDR3 sequence is 13 residues long. Germline CDR1 and CDR2: MNHEY and SMNVEV (reference sequence). CDR3 residues: CASSLQGWTEAFF. In DNA, the CDR3 is TGTGCCAGCAGTTTGCAGGGGTGGACTGAAGCTTTCTTT.

This clone was detected once. V is TRBV7-3 and J is TRBJ1-3, with 9 bases fitting TRBD1. CDR3 length: 16 amino acids. Trimming cost V 5 bases and J 2 bases; bases outside gene matches: 7. Per the germline V gene, CDR1 is SGHTA and CDR2 is FQGTGA. The CDR3 protein is CASSPRDREAGNTIYF. Written as DNA, the CDR3 is TGTGCCAGCAGCCCCAGGGACAGGGAAGCTGGAAACACCATATATTTT. Full variable domain (rest looked up from reference TRBV7-3 and TRBJ1-3): GAGVSQTPSNKVTEKGKYVELRCDPISGHTALYWYRQSLGQGPEFLIYFQGTGAADDSGLPNDRFFAVRPEGSVSTLKIQRTERGDSAVYLCASSPRDREAGNTIYFGEGSWLTVV.

The chain carries TRBV7-3 and TRBJ1-1; weak D call: TRBD1 (5 bases). Per the germline V gene, CDR1 is SGHTA and CDR2 is FQGTGA. Trimming cost V 5 bases and J 7 bases, with 14 bases left between them. The CDR3 extends over 13 amino acids. The CDR3 DNA reads as TGTGCCAGCAGCCCCCCGGGGAGGGGTGAAGCTTTCTTT. Protein product: CASSPPGRGEAFF.

The gene calls are TRBV19 and TRBJ2-2, with 8 positions matching TRBD1. This CDR3 contains 15 residues. Germline V lookup: CDR1 LNHDA, CDR2 SQIVND (reference sequence). The J segment lost 3 bases and the V segment lost 6 bases, leaving 6 bases of the junction unmatched. CDR3 amino acids: CASRVGQGDTGELFF. Here the CDR3 DNA reads TGTGCCAGTAGGGTAGGACAGGGCGACACCGGGGAGCTGTTTTTT.

The CDR3 sequence is CASSFRTSGRGDEQFF. The DNA of the CDR3 is TGTGCCAGTAGTTTTCGGACTAGCGGGAGGGGGGATGAGCAGTTCTTC. J is TRBJ2-1 and V is TRBV19; TRBD2 matches at 15 bases. The germline V gene has CDR1 LNHDA and CDR2 SQIVND (reference sequence). The CDR3 covers 16 residues. Unmatched junction bases numbered 7, after V lost 5 bases and J lost 8 bases.

The rearrangement links TRBV28 to TRBJ1-2, with TRBD1 matching over 12 bases. Germline CDR1 MDHEN, CDR2 SYDVKM. V shed 7 bases and J 8 bases; nucleotides not matched to a gene: 8. The length of the CDR3 is 14 residues. The CDR3 nucleotides are TGTGCCAGCACCACGGGAGGGACAGGGGGCGGCTACACCTTC. Translated: CASTTGGTGGGYTF.

The sample holds one count of this clone. CDR3 amino acids: CASRPGTNTGELFF. In nucleotides, the CDR3 is TGTGCCAGCAGGCCCGGGACGAACACCGGGGAGCTGTTTTTT. This chain connects TRBV2 to TRBJ2-2; weak D call: TRBD2 (5 bases). This CDR3 comprises 14 residues. V was cut by 6 bases and J by 0 bases, with 8 bases left in between. Germline V gene lookup returns CDR1 SNHLY and CDR2 FYNNEI. Full variable domain (rest looked up from reference TRBV2 and TRBJ2-2): EPEVTQTPSHQVTQMGQEVILRCVPISNHLYFYWYRQILGQKVEFLVSFYNNEISEKSEIFDDQFSVERPDGSNFTLKIRSTKLEDSAMYFCASRPGTNTGELFFGEGSRLTVL.

The V gene is TRBV2, the J gene TRBJ1-4; no definite D call. The germline V gene encodes CDR1 SNHLY and CDR2 FYNNEI. V lost 2 bases to trimming and J lost 8 bases, with 15 bases between them. This CDR3 spans 15 amino acids. The CDR3 coding sequence is TGTGCCAGCAGTGAAATGGGAGGACCGAGAGAAAAACTGTTTTTT. Protein: CASSEMGGPREKLFF.

The rearrangement uses TRBV27 and TRBJ1-2; 10 bases fit TRBD1. This CDR3 contains 18 residues. CDR1 and CDR2 (germline): MNHEY, SMNVEV (reference sequence). The V segment lost 0 bases and the J segment 4 bases; nucleotides outside the gene matches: 11. CDR3: CASSLSRAGTGVGYGYTF. CDR3 sequence (DNA): TGTGCCAGCAGTTTATCGAGGGCAGGGACAGGGGTGGGCTATGGCTACACCTTC.

The rearrangement uses TRBV7-2 and TRBJ1-2; 10 bases map to TRBD1. CDR1 SGHTA and CDR2 FQGNSA come from the germline V gene. The V segment lost 1 base and the J segment 6 bases; nucleotides outside the gene matches: 2. The CDR3 loop spans 14 amino acids. CDR3 bases: TGTGCCAGCAGCTTAGGGGGGACAGGGGATGGCTACACCTTC. Amino acid sequence: CASSLGGTGDGYTF. The entire variable domain, with the rest obtained from reference TRBV7-2 and TRBJ1-2, is as follows: GAGVSQSPSNKVTEKGKDVELRCDPISGHTALYWYRQSLGQGLEFLIYFQGNSAPDKSGLPSDRFSAERTGGSVSTLTIQRTQQEDSAVYLCASSLGGTGDGYTFGSGTRLTVV.

The chain joins TRBV5-1 to TRBJ2-1, with 7 bases matching TRBD2. CDR3 length equals 16 residues. V lost 2 bases to trimming and J lost 7 bases; unmatched junction nucleotides: 12. Germline V gene lookup returns CDR1 SGHRS and CDR2 YFSETQ. The CDR3 reads CASSLITSHGRNEQFF. For the CDR3, the DNA is TGCGCCAGCAGCTTAATTACCTCCCACGGGAGGAATGAGCAGTTCTTC.

The chain links TRBV19 to TRBJ1-6, with D unresolved. Germline values: CDR1 LNHDA, CDR2 SQIVND (reference sequence). V was shortened by 7 bases and J by 0 bases, with 7 bases between the two germline ends. The CDR3 loop spans 14 amino acids. The CDR3: CASKQSSYNSPLHF. Written as DNA, the CDR3 is TGTGCCAGTAAACAGAGCTCCTATAATTCACCCCTCCACTTT.

This clone was recorded at least ten times. This chain uses TRBV18 with TRBJ2-7; D possibly corresponds to TRBD2 (6 bases). From germline, CDR1 is KGHSH and CDR2 LQKENI. V gave up 2 bases and J gave up 6 bases, with 11 bases separating them. The CDR3 has 13 residues. The CDR3 sequence: CASSPGTPSEQYV. The CDR3, as DNA: TGTGCCAGCTCACCAGGGACTCCGAGCGAGCAGTACGTC.

This clone was seen once. V is TRBV7-2 and J is TRBJ1-1; D gene ambiguous. There are 13 residues in the CDR3. Trimming took off 2 bases at V and 1 base at J, with 5 bases between the two ends. The germline gives CDR1 SGHTA, CDR2 FQGNSA. The CDR3 DNA follows: TGTGCCAGCAGCTTATGGCAGAACACTGAAGCTTTCTTT. Residues: CASSLWQNTEAFF.

V is TRBV6-1 and J is TRBJ1-6; 10 bases are shared with TRBD1. The germline V gene encodes CDR1 MNHNS and CDR2 SASEGT. This CDR3 has 15 amino acids. V dropped 2 bases and J dropped 6; count of bases not matched to a gene: 1. The CDR3 loop reads CASSERDRGNSPLHF. DNA for the CDR3: TGTGCCAGCAGTGAACGGGACAGGGGTAATTCACCCCTCCACTTT.

V usage is TRBV5-8 and J usage is TRBJ1-2; TRBD1 matches 7 bases. In germline, CDR1 is SGHTS, CDR2 YDEGEE. The junction had 8 bases not matched to a gene; V was cut back by 2 bases and J by 13 bases. This CDR3 contains 12 residues. CDR3 bases: TGTGCCAGCAGCTTCACAGGGGCCGCCGCCACCTTC. This encodes CASSFTGAAATF.

The chain combines TRBV10-2 with TRBJ1-4; 7 bases are a match to TRBD1. Per the germline V gene, CDR1 is WSHSY and CDR2 is SAAADI. V dropped 8 bases and J dropped 4; count of bases not matched to a gene: 13. The CDR3 covers 16 residues. The CDR3 region has the DNA TGCGCCAGCGGGGACCCAGGACAGGTCCTTAATGAAAAACTGTTTTTT. It is translated as CASGDPGQVLNEKLFF.

This clone was seen only once. This rearrangement joins TRBV28 to TRBJ2-1, with 12 bases matching TRBD2. Per the germline V gene, CDR1 is MDHEN and CDR2 is SYDVKM. This CDR3 has 17 amino acids. The trim removed 1 base at V and 7 bases at J, leaving 8 bases unmatched. The CDR3 DNA is TGTGCCAGCAGTTTATCCCTCGGACTAGCGGGGTTTAATGAGCAGTTCTTC. Protein product: CASSLSLGLAGFNEQFF.

The chain recombines TRBV19 with TRBJ1-5, with a weak D call TRBD1 (6 bases). V was shortened by 8 bases and J by 7 bases, with 15 bases between the two germline ends. Germline CDR1 is LNHDA and CDR2 is SQIVND (reference sequence). The CDR3 is 13 residues long. The CDR3 reads CASEQGIGQPQHF. CDR3 nucleotides: TGTGCCAGTGAACAGGGAATAGGACAGCCCCAGCATTTT.